One T cell receptor beta chain is described in this entry. Sequencing used immunoSEQ multiplex PCR; TCRdb keeps in-frame clones, though not all of them. This sample has about 210,000 clones, with under 90% found just once. CDR3 length: 14 residues. This entry comes from a study of blood T cell repertoires in COVID-19. Study-wide background: Collection of acute and convalescent COVID-19 samples took place in the United States, Italy and Spain. PBMCs, B-cell-depleted T cells, or T cells were the source of the cDNA or gDNA that made up the material.

The sequence came from a woman aged 80 or over with COVID-19, enrolled during active disease. The chain recombines TRBV21-1 with TRBJ1-3. TRBV21-1 has pseudogene status. The sequenced sample consisted of peripheral blood. CDR3 region: CATAPKSSGNTIYF. CDR3 coding DNA: TGTGCCACCGCGCCGAAGAGCTCTGGAAACACCATATATTTT.